These T cell receptor beta chains were read from a single sample in a study of breast tumors, draining lymph nodes, adjacent tissues. TCRdb called the multiplex PCR reads again in MiXCR, with one record for every CDR3 protein. The sample lists 200,000 to 250,000 distinct CDR3 sequences; under 40% were seen once. The sequenced sample was axillary lymph node tissue. All receptors come from a female donor with breast cancer. Some clones in this sample may be carry-over from other donors' samples. Each CDR3 is given with its conserved first and last residue. A D gene is named only where the DNA matches it firmly. Not all rows give a size; the values are once, few, many and, for expanded clones, a class.

v_call	clone_size	j_call	d_call	cdr3_aa	cdr3_nt
TRBV20-1	many	TRBJ2-7	NA	CSARDRGRPYEQYF	TGCAGTGCTAGAGATCGAGGGAGGCCGTACGAGCAGTACTTC
TRBV20-1	NA	TRBJ2-5	NA	CSARGGVEGHQETQYF	TGCAGTGCTAGAGGTGGGGTGGAGGGCCATCAAGAGACCCAGTACTTC
TRBV12-3/TRBV12-4	many	TRBJ1-2	TRBD1	CASNYGTGANYGYTF	TGTGCCAGCAACTACGGGACAGGGGCTAACTATGGCTACACCTTC
TRBV6-2/TRBV6-3	NA	TRBJ1-4	TRBD1	CASSPGTGLFATNEKLFF	TGTGCCAGCAGCCCCGGGACAGGCTTATTCGCAACTAATGAAAAACTGTTTTTT
TRBV18	NA	TRBJ1-1	NA	CASSRTSGTEAFF	TGTGCCAGCTCGCGCACGTCAGGTACTGAAGCTTTCTTT
TRBV15	NA	TRBJ2-7	NA	CATSREGPGRGFYEQYF	TGTGCCACCAGTAGAGAGGGCCCGGGACGGGGCTTCTACGAGCAGTACTTC
TRBV7-6	many	TRBJ2-5	NA	CASSLAGGSGTQYF	TGTGCCAGCAGCTTAGCGGGGGGAAGTGGGACCCAGTACTTC
TRBV4-2	NA	TRBJ1-2	NA	CASSQDPTRVGGYTF	TGTGCCAGCAGCCAAGACCCGACCAGGGTGGGAGGCTACACCTTC
TRBV2	NA	TRBJ2-5	TRBD1	CASRRDRSVQPQYF	TGTGCCAGCAGGCGGGACAGGTCGGTTCAGCCCCAGTACTTC
TRBV2	NA	TRBJ2-7	TRBD2	CASSETSGSCEQYF	TGTGCCAGCAGTGAGACTAGCGGGAGTTGCGAGCAGTACTTC
TRBV20-1	many	TRBJ2-6	TRBD1	CSAEDRGSGANVLTF	TGCAGTGCTGAAGACAGGGGTTCTGGGGCCAACGTCCTGACTTTC
TRBV27	NA	TRBJ2-7	NA	CASSLFWGSYEQYF	TGTGCCAGCAGTTTATTTTGGGGATCCTACGAGCAGTACTTC
TRBV7-9	many	TRBJ2-2	NA	CASSITGGNTGELFF	TGTGCCAGCAGCATCACAGGAGGGAACACCGGGGAGCTGTTTTTT
TRBV5-8	NA	TRBJ2-3	NA	CASSYRDAPDTQYF	TGTGCCAGCAGTTATAGGGACGCACCAGATACGCAGTATTTT
TRBV6-6	many	TRBJ1-6	NA	CASSYGKNPNSPLHF	TGTGCCAGCAGTTACGGGAAAAACCCGAATTCACCCCTCCACTTT
TRBV7-3	many	TRBJ2-3	TRBD2	CASSPRRGLAGTDTQYF	TGTGCCAGCAGCCCACGACGCGGACTAGCGGGAACAGATACGCAGTATTTT
TRBV5-5	many	TRBJ2-2	NA	CASSSAVRRSTGELFF	TGTGCCAGCAGCTCCGCGGTCCGGCGGAGCACCGGGGAGCTGTTTTTT
TRBV10-3	many	TRBJ2-5	NA	CAISESPPETQYF	TGTGCCATCAGTGAGTCACCCCCTGAGACCCAGTACTTC
TRBV2	NA	TRBJ1-6	TRBD1	CASSGTGGAYNSPLHF	TGTGCCAGCAGTGGGACAGGGGGCGCGTACAATTCACCCCTCCACTTT
TRBV19	many	TRBJ1-5	TRBD1	CASRVGTGRPNQPQHF	TGTGCCAGTAGGGTTGGGACAGGGCGACCCAATCAGCCCCAGCATTTT
TRBV9	NA	TRBJ2-1	TRBD1	CASSVSPRSDRVNNEQFF	TGTGCCAGCAGCGTATCGCCTCGATCCGACAGGGTGAATAATGAGCAGTTCTTC